This passage covers 16 T cell receptor beta chains from one sample sequenced in a study of molecular identifiers for immune sequencing clone quantification. Using its own MiXCR run on the PCR reads, TCRdb lists one record per CDR3 protein. The repertoire includes some 650,000 distinct CDR3 sequences, just under 20% of them detected once, and 0.85% sits in the top ten. Sequencing was performed on naive CD8+ T cells from blood, with Jurkat cell RNA spiked in. Subset specified: FACS-sorted CD8+CD4-CCR7+CD45RA+ naive T cells. The receptors were sampled from a human donor in good health. Some libraries in this study had Jurkat cell RNA spiked in.

A few counts support this clonotype. The V call is TRBV19, the J call TRBJ1-5; D possibly corresponds to TRBD1 (6 bases). Germline V gene sequence: CDR1 LNHDA, CDR2 SQIVND (reference sequence). V was cut by 1 base and J by 8 bases, with 15 bases left in between. CDR3 size: 15 residues. The CDR3 spells CASSIVSLDSKPQHF. In DNA form, the CDR3 reads TGTGCCAGTAGTATAGTCTCTTTGGACAGCAAGCCCCAGCATTTT.

As for this clonotype: A read error may be the cause here, since a much bigger clone is one base away. The rearrangement uses TRBV6-2 or TRBV6-3 and TRBJ2-3; possibly TRBD1 or TRBD2 for D (5 bases each). Looked up from germline, CDR1 is MNHEY and CDR2 is SVGEGT. Trimming pared 5 bases from V and 4 bases from J, leaving 13 bases between. This CDR3 is built from 14 residues. The CDR3 DNA reads as TGTGCCAGCAGTCAAATTAGGGGAGCAGATACGCAGTATTTT. It translates to CASSQIRGADTQYF.

This clonotype was seen many times. V gene TRBV27 combines with J gene TRBJ2-7; D ambiguous. V lost 7 bases to trimming and J lost 0 bases, with 10 bases between them. This CDR3 is built from 13 residues. In germline, CDR1 is MNHEY, CDR2 SMNVEV (reference sequence). The DNA for the CDR3 is TGTGCCAGCACCAGTCGATCCTCCTACGAGCAGTACTTC. It yields the protein CASTSRSSYEQYF.

This clonotype showed up just a few times. The DNA is left out, because the CDR3 cannot be placed on it with certainty; the CDR3 is given as TCRdb lists it. The chain employs TRBV9 and TRBJ2-7; the listed D gene, TRBD1, was not tested against the DNA. The length of the CDR3 is 15 amino acids, counting both ends. Germline loops: CDR1 SGDLS, CDR2 YYNGEE. CDR3 loop: CASSVGVGASYEQHF.

This clonotype came up a few times. A much bigger clone sits one base away, suggesting this may be a read error. The chain has TRBV6-5 and TRBJ2-7, with D possibly TRBD2 on 5 matching bases. The CDR3 loop spans 16 amino acids. Germline loops: CDR1 MNHEY, CDR2 SVGAGI. CDR3 DNA sequence: TGTGCCAGCGGTTATGCGCCCGAGGAAGGGAGCTACGAGCAGTACTTC. Translated: CASGYAPEEGSYEQYF.

This clonotype was seen ten or more times. V is TRBV7-9 and J is TRBJ2-3; D uncertain. Germline V lookup: CDR1 SEHNR, CDR2 FQNEAQ (reference sequence). The germline V and J ends were trimmed by 2 bases and 1 base, with 16 bases remaining between them. The CDR3 contains 17 residues. The CDR3 is CASSLSQTEYRTDTQYF. The CDR3 DNA is TGTGCCAGCAGCTTAAGTCAAACGGAGTACCGCACAGATACGCAGTATTTT. Full variable domain (rest looked up from reference TRBV7-9 and TRBJ2-3): DTGVSQNPRHKITKRGQNVTFRCDPISEHNRLYWYRQTLGQGPEFLTYFQNEAQLEKSRLLSDRFSAERPKGSFSTLEIQRTEQGDSAMYLCASSLSQTEYRTDTQYFGPGTRLTVL.

This clonotype has a count of ten or more. The chain is built from TRBV19 and TRBJ2-7, with a weak D call TRBD1 (6 bases). In germline, CDR1 is LNHDA, CDR2 SQIVND (reference sequence). This CDR3 comprises 14 residues. Between the trimmed V and J ends, which lost 2 bases and 7 bases, there was a span of 15 bases. The CDR3 loop is CASSIRDTYEEQYF. The CDR3 region has the DNA TGTGCCAGTAGTATACGGGACACCTACGAAGAGCAGTACTTC.

This clonotype was counted at least ten times. The chain uses TRBV6-5 and TRBJ1-1; no reliable D call. Germline V gives CDR1 MNHEY, CDR2 SVGAGI. Trimming removed 2 bases from V and 0 bases from J, with 13 bases in between. The CDR3 sequence is 16 residues long. CDR3 DNA sequence: TGTGCCAGCAGTTACAACCTGGCAGGTATGAACACTGAAGCTTTCTTT. It codes for CASSYNLAGMNTEAFF.

In regard to this clonotype: A clone one base away is much larger, so this may be a read error. The V and J genes are TRBV14 and TRBJ1-1, with 7 positions matching TRBD1. CDR1 and CDR2 (germline): SGHDN, FVKESK. The CDR3 extends over 14 amino acids. CDR3 sequence reads: CAGSQGGGWLEAFF. The CDR3 nucleotides read TGTGCCGGCAGCCAAGGAGGGGGCTGGCTGGAAGCTTTCTTT.

This clonotype was recorded at least ten times. V and J are TRBV28 and TRBJ2-3; tentatively, D is TRBD2 (6 bases). V shed 8 bases and J shed 6 bases, with 18 bases lying between them. CDR1 and CDR2 (germline): MDHEN, SYDVKM. The CDR3 has 14 amino acids. The CDR3 here is CASGRDRRTDTQYF. The CDR3, as DNA: TGTGCCAGCGGGCGGGACCGTAGGACGGATACGCAGTATTTT.

In this sample, this clonotype turned up a few times. This rearrangement joins TRBV27 to TRBJ1-2; possibly TRBD1 for D (6 bases). V gave up 0 bases and J gave up 4 bases, with 15 bases separating them. CDR3 size: 16 residues. Germline values: CDR1 MNHEY, CDR2 SMNVEV (reference sequence). DNA of the CDR3: TGTGCCAGCAGTTTATCGACAGGAGCCCTCCGCTATGGCTACACCTTC. As protein: CASSLSTGALRYGYTF.

This clonotype was picked up many times. This chain joins TRBV28 and TRBJ1-5; 10 nucleotides match TRBD1. The CDR3 totals 15 residues. The V gene end was trimmed by 7 bases and the J gene end by 3 bases; junction bases not matched to a gene: 6. CDR1 is MDHEN and CDR2 is SYDVKM in the germline V gene. CDR3 nucleotide sequence: TGTGCCAGCACTACCGGGACAGGGGTCAATCAGCCCCAGCATTTT. Translation: CASTTGTGVNQPQHF.

This clonotype has only one observation. A much larger clone is a single base away; this may be a read error. This chain connects TRBV4-3 to TRBJ1-2; a weak D match, TRBD1 (6 bases). The V gene lost 1 base and the J gene lost 7 bases, with 22 bases spanning the gap. This CDR3 is 17 amino acids long. In germline, CDR1 is LGHNA, CDR2 YSLEER. The CDR3 nucleotides are TGCGCCAGCAGCCAAGGTCGTTGGGGGCAGGGATTTCTTGGCTACACCTTC. Translating it yields CASSQGRWGQGFLGYTF.

This clonotype was detected a few times. The V gene is TRBV6-1, the J gene TRBJ1-5; 7 bases are a match to TRBD1. This CDR3 spans 15 amino acids. With V trimmed by 4 bases and J by 4 bases, 7 bases remained unmatched. The V gene's germline CDR1 is MNHNS and CDR2 SASEGT. This chain's CDR3 is CASSGRDRTNQPQHF. The CDR3 nucleotides are TGTGCCAGCAGTGGTCGGGACAGAACTAATCAGCCCCAGCATTTT.

This clonotype turned up a few times. V gene TRBV2 combines with J gene TRBJ2-2; D is ambiguous. CDR3 length equals 15 residues. In germline, CDR1 is SNHLY, CDR2 FYNNEI. The V end was cut by 8 bases, the J end by 0 bases, with 13 bases between. CDR3 in DNA: TGTGCCAGCTGGGATTTTCAGTCGAACACCGGGGAGCTGTTTTTT. Its protein is CASWDFQSNTGELFF.

Comment on this clonotype: A much larger clone sits a single nucleotide away, making a read error possible. This chain uses TRBV18 with TRBJ2-3; D ambiguous. The V and J ends lost 6 bases and 8 bases respectively, with 18 bases between them. The CDR3 extends over 14 amino acids. Germline V gene lookup returns CDR1 KGHSH and CDR2 LQKENI. Written as DNA, the CDR3 is TGTGCCAGCTCTCTACCAACCCCGAGTGCTACGCAGTATTTT. Translated: CASSLPTPSATQYF.